Sequencing of this T cell receptor (beta chain) was carried out in a study of blood T cells in healthy people across ages. Study as a whole: The capture of about one barcoded beta molecule per two T cells was achieved by template switching. Study observations and caveats: Observed TCR beta diversity per million T cells went down as age went up. This fall followed a roughly linear course with age.

This clonotype was counted ten times or more. Its antigen is undetermined. Together with a sample-barcoded 5' primer, a J-beta primer mix was included in a second PCR lasting roughly 7 to 11 cycles. A single record per CDR3 protein comes from TCRdb applying MiXCR to the 5' RACE reads. The sample yields about 780,000 distinct CDR3 sequences, about 26% seen once. The V end lost 5 bases, the J end lost 2 bases, and 10 bases lay between the germline ends. From germline, CDR1 is SGDLS and CDR2 YYNGEE. The CDR3 runs 13 residues. The same sample was also used in a study of T cells of mothers and their children. Turning to that study: Samples came from a few healthy Caucasian mothers and their six children. Every mother produced more than 10 million TCR beta CDR3 reads, whereas every child provided 3 million to 3.5 million.

V gene TRBV9 combines with J gene TRBJ2-5; TRBD1 might be the D (6 bases). This TCR derives from a boy aged 10-17 years in good health. Sequencing was carried out using blood. In DNA, the CDR3 is TGTGCCAGCAGTGCCAGGGGACAAGAGACCCAGTACTTC. It is translated as CASSARGQETQYF.